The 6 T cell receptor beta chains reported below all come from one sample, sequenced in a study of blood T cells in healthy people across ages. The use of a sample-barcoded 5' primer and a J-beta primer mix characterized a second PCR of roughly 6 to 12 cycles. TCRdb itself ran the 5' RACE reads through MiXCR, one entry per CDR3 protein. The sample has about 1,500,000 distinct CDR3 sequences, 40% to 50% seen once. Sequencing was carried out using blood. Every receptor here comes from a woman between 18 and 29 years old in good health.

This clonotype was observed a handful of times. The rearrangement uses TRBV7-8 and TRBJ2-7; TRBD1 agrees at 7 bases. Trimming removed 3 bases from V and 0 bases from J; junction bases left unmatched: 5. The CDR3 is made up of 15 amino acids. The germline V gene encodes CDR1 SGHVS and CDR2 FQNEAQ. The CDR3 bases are TGTGCCAGCAGCTTGCACAGGGGACCCTCCTACGAGCAGTACTTC. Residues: CASSLHRGPSYEQYF. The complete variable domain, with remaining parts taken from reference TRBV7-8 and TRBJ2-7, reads GAGVSQSPRYKVAKRGQDVALRCDPISGHVSLFWYQQALGQGPEFLTYFQNEAQLDKSGLPSDRFFAERPEGSVSTLKIQRTQQEDSAVYLCASSLHRGPSYEQYFGPGTRLTVT.

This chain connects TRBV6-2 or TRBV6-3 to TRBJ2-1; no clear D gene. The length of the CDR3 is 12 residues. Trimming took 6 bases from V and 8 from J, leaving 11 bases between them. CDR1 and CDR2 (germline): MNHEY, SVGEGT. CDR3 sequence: CASSQTVDEQFF. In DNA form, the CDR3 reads TGTGCCAGCAGCCAAACAGTCGATGAGCAGTTCTTC.

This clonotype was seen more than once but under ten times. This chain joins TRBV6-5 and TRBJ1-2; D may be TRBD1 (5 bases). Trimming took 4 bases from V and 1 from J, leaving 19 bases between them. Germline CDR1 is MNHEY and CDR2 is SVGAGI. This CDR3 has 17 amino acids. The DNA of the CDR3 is TGTGCCAGCAGTTCCGTCGGAAGGGGAAGACTTAACTATGGCTACACCTTC. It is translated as CASSSVGRGRLNYGYTF.

This chain's CDR3 is CARPGAGGPTDTQYF. CDR3 sequence (DNA): TGCGCCAGGCCGGGGGCGGGAGGGCCCACAGATACGCAGTATTTT. The chain links TRBV5-1 to TRBJ2-3; TRBD2 matches 9 bases. V trimming: 8 bases; J trimming: 2 bases; junction bases outside the gene matches: 9. Germline lookup yields CDR1 SGHRS and CDR2 YFSETQ. CDR3 length: 15 residues.

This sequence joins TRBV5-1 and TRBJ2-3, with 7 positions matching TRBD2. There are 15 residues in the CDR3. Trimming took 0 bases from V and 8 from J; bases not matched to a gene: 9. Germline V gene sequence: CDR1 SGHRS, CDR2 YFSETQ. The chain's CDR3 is CASSLGLADPGTQYF. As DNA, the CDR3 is TGCGCCAGCAGCTTGGGGCTAGCGGACCCCGGTACGCAGTATTTT. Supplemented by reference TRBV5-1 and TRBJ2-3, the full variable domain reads KAGVTQTPRYLIKTRGQQVTLSCSPISGHRSVSWYQQTPGQGLQFLFEYFSETQRNKGNFPGRFSGRQFSNSRSEMNVSTLELGDSALYLCASSLGLADPGTQYFGPGTRLTVL.

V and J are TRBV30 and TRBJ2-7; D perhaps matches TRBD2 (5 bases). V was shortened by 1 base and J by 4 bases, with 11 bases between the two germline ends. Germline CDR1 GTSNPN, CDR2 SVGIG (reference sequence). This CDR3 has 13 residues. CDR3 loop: CAWSGSSRYEQYF. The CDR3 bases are TGTGCCTGGAGTGGGTCTAGCAGGTACGAGCAGTACTTC.